What follows are 9 T cell receptor beta chains derived from one specimen sequenced in a study of T cell changes during pregnancy in multiple sclerosis. Data came from immunoSEQ multiplex PCR; TCRdb stores just in-frame clones and leaves some out. The sample consists of more than 65,000 clones, 90% of them appearing once. The sequenced sample was peripheral blood, obtained after pregnancy. The source of these receptors is a female donor in good health, enrolled as a control in a pregnancy study.

The chain carries TRBV5-8 and TRBJ1-1; the match to TRBD1 covers 9 bases. CDR1 is SGHTS, CDR2 YDEGEE, per germline. Trimming took 4 bases from V and 5 from J; bases not matched to a gene: 9. The CDR3 covers 15 residues. The CDR3 protein is CASSRPGTGSTEAFF. Written as DNA, the CDR3 is TGTGCCAGCAGCCGCCCCGGGACAGGGAGTACTGAAGCTTTCTTT.

V usage is TRBV6-5 and J usage is TRBJ2-5, with 10 positions matching TRBD2. Germline CDR1 is MNHEY and CDR2 is SVGAGI. The J segment lost 2 bases and the V segment lost 5 bases, leaving 5 bases of the junction unmatched. This CDR3 spans 15 amino acids. DNA for the CDR3: TGTGCCAGCAGTCCACTAGCGGGGTTACAAGAGACCCAGTACTTC. Translated: CASSPLAGLQETQYF.

The chain uses TRBV6-6 and TRBJ2-1, with a tentative D call TRBD1 (6 bases). The CDR3 sequence is 14 residues long. Trimming removed 6 bases from V and 6 bases from J, with 15 bases in between. CDR1 MNHNY and CDR2 SVGAGI come from the germline V gene (reference sequence). The CDR3 reads CASSGTGYTNEQFF. In nucleotides, the CDR3 is TGTGCCAGCAGCGGAACAGGGTATACCAATGAGCAGTTCTTC.

The chain carries TRBV15 and TRBJ1-4; D remains unclear. V lost 0 bases to trimming and J lost 10 bases, with 12 bases between them. Germline V gene data show CDR1 as LNHNV and CDR2 as YYDKDF (reference sequence). The CDR3 has 14 amino acids. CDR3 region: CATSREEGTGKLFF. The DNA of the CDR3 is TGTGCCACCAGCAGAGAAGAGGGAACGGGAAAACTGTTTTTT.

The sample holds a few counts of this clone. The gene calls are TRBV19 and TRBJ1-1; maybe TRBD1 (5 bases). Germline values: CDR1 LNHDA, CDR2 SQIVND (reference sequence). Between the trimmed V and J ends, which lost 3 bases and 4 bases, there was a span of 15 bases. There are 15 residues in the CDR3. The CDR3 loop reads CASSILDSPSTEAFF. CDR3 nucleotides: TGTGCCAGTAGTATCCTTGACAGTCCTTCCACTGAAGCTTTCTTT.

This chain joins TRBV28 and TRBJ2-7; D gene unclear. Trimming left V 1 base short and J 5 bases short, with 9 bases between. The CDR3 extends over 13 amino acids. CDR1 is MDHEN and CDR2 is SYDVKM in the germline V gene. The CDR3 is CASSLSVPNEQYF. The CDR3 DNA is TGTGCCAGCAGTTTATCGGTCCCGAACGAGCAGTACTTC.

The genes are TRBV27 and TRBJ2-1; 8 nucleotides match TRBD1. The germline V gene encodes CDR1 MNHEY and CDR2 SMNVEV (reference sequence). The CDR3 covers 12 residues. V lost 4 bases, J lost 15 bases, and 8 bases stayed unmatched. The CDR3 DNA follows: TGTGCCAGCAGTTCAACAGGGGGAGGAGGGTTCTTC. This sequence encodes CASSSTGGGGFF.

The chain recombines TRBV5-1 with TRBJ2-1; 7 positions agree with TRBD1. In germline, CDR1 is SGHRS, CDR2 YFSETQ. The CDR3 is made up of 15 amino acids. Germline trimming cut 5 bases from V and 4 bases from J; bases unmatched to any gene: 9. The CDR3 protein is CASSRDSQPYNEQFF. In DNA, the CDR3 is TGCGCCAGCAGTCGGGACAGTCAACCGTACAATGAGCAGTTCTTC.

This clone was seen a single time. The chain links TRBV5-1 to TRBJ2-5; TRBD1 is a possible D gene (5 bases). Trimming took off 0 bases at V and 5 bases at J, with 11 bases between the two ends. The CDR3 is 14 amino acids. The germline CDR1 and CDR2 sequences are SGHRS and YFSETQ. DNA of the CDR3: TGCGCCAGCAGCTTGGAGGCAGGGCGCGAGACCCAGTACTTC. Amino acids: CASSLEAGRETQYF.